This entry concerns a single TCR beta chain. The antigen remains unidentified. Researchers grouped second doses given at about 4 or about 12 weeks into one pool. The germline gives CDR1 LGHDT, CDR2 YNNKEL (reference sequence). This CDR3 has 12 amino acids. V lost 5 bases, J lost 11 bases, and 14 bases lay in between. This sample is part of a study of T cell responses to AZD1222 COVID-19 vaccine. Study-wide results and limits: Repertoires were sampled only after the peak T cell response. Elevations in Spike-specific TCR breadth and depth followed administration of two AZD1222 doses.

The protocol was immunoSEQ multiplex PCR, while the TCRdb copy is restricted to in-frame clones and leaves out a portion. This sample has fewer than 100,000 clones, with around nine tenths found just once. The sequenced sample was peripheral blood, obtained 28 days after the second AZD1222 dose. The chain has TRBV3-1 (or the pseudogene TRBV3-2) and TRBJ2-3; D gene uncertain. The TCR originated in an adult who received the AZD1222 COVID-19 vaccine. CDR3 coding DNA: TGTGCCAGCAGCAAAGGATTTCTCTGGCAGTATTTT. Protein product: CASSKGFLWQYF.